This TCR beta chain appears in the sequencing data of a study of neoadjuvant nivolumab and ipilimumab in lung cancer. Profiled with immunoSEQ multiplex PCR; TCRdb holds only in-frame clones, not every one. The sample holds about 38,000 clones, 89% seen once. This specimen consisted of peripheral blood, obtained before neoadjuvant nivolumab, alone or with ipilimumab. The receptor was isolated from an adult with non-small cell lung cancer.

The CDR3 is CASSFFETQYF. In nucleotides, the CDR3 is TGTGCCAGCAGCTTTTTTGAAACGCAGTACTTC. The chain carries TRBV7-2 and TRBJ2-5; D call uncertain. Germline values: CDR1 SGHTA, CDR2 FQGNSA. V was cut by 3 bases and J by 11 bases, with 10 bases left in between. The CDR3 totals 11 residues.